This T cell receptor beta chain was obtained from a study of OX40 agonist ivuxolimab in advanced cancers. Systemic immunosuppression or a history of autoimmune disease excluded patients. Using immunoSEQ multiplex PCR, the repertoire was profiled, and TCRdb retains in-frame clones only, with some absent. The data hold 60,000 to 90,000 clones, with about nine tenths observed a single time. Between the trimmed V and J ends, which lost 2 bases and 2 bases, there was a span of 13 bases. Germline values: CDR1 SGHTA, CDR2 FQGNSA. The CDR3 length is 15 residues. The source of this sequence is an adult with an advanced solid tumor such as melanoma, head and neck, liver or kidney cancer. Sequenced material: CD4+ or CD8+ T cells sorted from blood, taken in a trial of the OX40 agonist ivuxolimab. The gene calls are TRBV7-2 and TRBJ2-7; TRBD1 might be the D (5 bases). CDR3 in DNA: TGTGCCAGCAGCTTAATGGGGCAGGGTACCTACGAGCAGTACTTC. This translates into CASSLMGQGTYEQYF.